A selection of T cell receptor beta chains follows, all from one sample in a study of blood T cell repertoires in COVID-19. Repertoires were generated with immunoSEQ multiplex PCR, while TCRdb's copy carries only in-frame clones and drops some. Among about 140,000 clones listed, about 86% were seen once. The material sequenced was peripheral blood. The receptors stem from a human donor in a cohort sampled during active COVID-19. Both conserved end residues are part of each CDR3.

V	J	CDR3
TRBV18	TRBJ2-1	CASTGTNGYNEQFF
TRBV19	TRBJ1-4	CASSSDRGPLDEKLFF
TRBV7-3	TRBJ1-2	CASSLTGSEPFYGYTF
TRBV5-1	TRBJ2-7	CASSKPGQGLHYEQYF
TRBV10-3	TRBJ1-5	CAISVESNQPQHF
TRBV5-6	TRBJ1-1	CASSLSRRGGAEAFF
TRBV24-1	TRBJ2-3	CATSEGQGTDTQYF
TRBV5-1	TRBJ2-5	CASTTGTGLETQYF
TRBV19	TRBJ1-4	CASSSGSWEKLFF
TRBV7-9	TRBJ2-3	CASSAGGADTQYF
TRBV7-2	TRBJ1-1	CASSLARGGTEAFF
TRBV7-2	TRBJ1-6	CASSLGQRSSYNSPLHF
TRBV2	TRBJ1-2	CASSERDRGNYGYTF
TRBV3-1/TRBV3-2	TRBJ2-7	CASSQEQSYEQYF
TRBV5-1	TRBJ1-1	CASSLFGGVVLNTEAFF
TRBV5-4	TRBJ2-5	CASTLQGSETQYF
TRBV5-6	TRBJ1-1	CASSTRTDNTEAFF
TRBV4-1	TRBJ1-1	CASRFTGQMNTEAFF
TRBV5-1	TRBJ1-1	CASSLAGQGSQAFF
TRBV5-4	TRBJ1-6	CASSSTRSSYNSPLHF
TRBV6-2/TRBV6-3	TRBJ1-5	CASSPLYRDSNQPQHF
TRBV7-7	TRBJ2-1	CASSRGQANYNEQFF
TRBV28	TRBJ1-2	CASSPRDTYYGYTF
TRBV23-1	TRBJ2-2	CASSQRRTSGGAGNTGELFF
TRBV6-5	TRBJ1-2	CASTDRTYGYTF
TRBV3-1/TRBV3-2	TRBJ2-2	CASSQPGIRGTGELFF
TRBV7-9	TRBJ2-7	CASSLGLNEQYF
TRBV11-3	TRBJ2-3	CASSSSPRGGTRTDTQYF
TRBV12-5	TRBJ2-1	CASGLGQGTSSYNEQFF
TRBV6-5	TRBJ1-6	CASSYSHQGRNSPLHF
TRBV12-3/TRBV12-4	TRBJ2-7	CASTKTGTGEQYF
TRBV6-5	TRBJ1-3	CASSSGQFSGNTIYF
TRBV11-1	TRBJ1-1	CASSADPGGTEAFF
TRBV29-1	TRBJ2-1	CSVEFVPTGKLSYNEQFF
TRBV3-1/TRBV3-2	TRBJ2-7	CASSQGGLSNEQYF
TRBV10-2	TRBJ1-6	CASSSGQGRPLHF
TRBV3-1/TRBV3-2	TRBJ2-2	CASSQGTQGARGELFF
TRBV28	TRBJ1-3	CASRAGTGAGNTIYF
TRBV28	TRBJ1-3	CATARRGGNTIYF
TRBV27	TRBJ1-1	CASRLQGVNTEAFF
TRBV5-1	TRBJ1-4	CASSLEGVVDEKLFF
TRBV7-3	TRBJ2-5	CASSSIAGGHETQYF
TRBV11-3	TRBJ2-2	CASSKSQGSNTGELFF
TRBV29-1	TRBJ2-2	CSVRGRGYASGELFF
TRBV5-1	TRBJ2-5	CASSLERVRETQYF
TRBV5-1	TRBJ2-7	CASSLAVGEEQYF
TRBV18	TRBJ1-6	CASSPPSQSNSPLHF
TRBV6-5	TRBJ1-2	CASRNDRGGGGYTF
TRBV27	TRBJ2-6	CASSGQPPLSGANVLTF
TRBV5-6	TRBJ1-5	CASSSDRGSNQPQHF
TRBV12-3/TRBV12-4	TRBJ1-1	CASSIDTVAFF
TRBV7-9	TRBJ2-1	CASSLGGTGFYNEQFF
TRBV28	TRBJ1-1	CASSLRQNTEAFF
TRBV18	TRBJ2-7	CASSPTRGYEQYF
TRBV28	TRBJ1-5	CASSLVGGVNQPQHF
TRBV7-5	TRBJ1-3	CARSPRGHPSGNTIYF